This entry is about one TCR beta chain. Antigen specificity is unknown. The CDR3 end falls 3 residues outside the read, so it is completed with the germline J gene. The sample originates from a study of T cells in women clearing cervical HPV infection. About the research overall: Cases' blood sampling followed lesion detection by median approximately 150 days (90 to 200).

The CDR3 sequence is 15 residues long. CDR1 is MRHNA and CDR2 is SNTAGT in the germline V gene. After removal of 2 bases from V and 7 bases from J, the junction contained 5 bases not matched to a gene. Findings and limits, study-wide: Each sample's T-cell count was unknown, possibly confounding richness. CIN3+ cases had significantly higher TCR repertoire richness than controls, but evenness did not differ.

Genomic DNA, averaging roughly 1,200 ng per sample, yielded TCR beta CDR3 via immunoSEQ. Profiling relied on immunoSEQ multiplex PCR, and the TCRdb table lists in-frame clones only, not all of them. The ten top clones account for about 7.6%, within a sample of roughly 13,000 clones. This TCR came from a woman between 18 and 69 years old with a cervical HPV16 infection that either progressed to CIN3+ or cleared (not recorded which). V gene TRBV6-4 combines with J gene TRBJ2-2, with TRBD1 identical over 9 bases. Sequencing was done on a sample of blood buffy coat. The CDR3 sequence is CASSDRDRVIGELFF. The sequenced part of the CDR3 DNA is TGTGCCAGCAGTGACCGGGACAGGGTTATCGGGGAG.